These 19 T cell receptor beta chains were sequenced from one sample in a study of Ad26.COV2.S vaccination and SARS-CoV-2 variants. The treatment: 15 to 20 received Ad26.COV2.S at low or high dose, single or two shots; roughly five received placebo; per-sample allocation not given. Repertoires come from day 63 after the first vaccine or placebo injection. The assay was immunoSEQ multiplex PCR, and TCRdb's table has in-frame clones only and misses some. The profile shows roughly 400,000 clones, around 92% of them singletons. Source: peripheral blood, taken in a trial of Ad26.COV2.S vaccine versus placebo. All receptors derive from a person between 18 and 60 years old who received the Ad26.COV2.S COVID-19 vaccine or a placebo.

The chain is built from TRBV28 and TRBJ1-2; no clear D. Trimming removed 7 bases from V and 4 bases from J, with 7 bases in between. This CDR3 region has 11 residues. The germline V gene encodes CDR1 MDHEN and CDR2 SYDVKM. Written as DNA, the CDR3 is TGTGCCAGCAAGACGGGCTATGGCTACACCTTC. Translating it yields CASKTGYGYTF.

The CDR3 sequence is CASSSTGNEAWETQYF. For the CDR3, the DNA is TGCGCCAGCAGTTCGACAGGGAACGAGGCGTGGGAGACCCAGTACTTC. The genes are TRBV5-1 and TRBJ2-5; 7 bases map to TRBD1. The junction had 15 bases not matched to a gene; V was cut back by 5 bases and J by 5 bases. Germline assignment: CDR1 SGHRS and CDR2 YFSETQ. The CDR3 loop spans 16 amino acids.

The V gene is TRBV27, the J gene TRBJ1-2; 7 bases align to TRBD1. With V trimmed by 5 bases and J by 4 bases, 7 bases remained unmatched. There are 14 residues in the CDR3. The V gene's germline CDR1 is MNHEY and CDR2 SMNVEV (reference sequence). The CDR3 protein is CASSETQGFYGYTF. The DNA of the CDR3 is TGTGCCAGCAGTGAAACACAGGGGTTCTATGGCTACACCTTC.

The table lists this clone with a few counts. The rearrangement joins TRBV18 to TRBJ1-1; D is ambiguous. Trimming stripped 2 bases from V and 5 bases from J, with 6 bases between. Germline assignment: CDR1 KGHSH and CDR2 LQKENI. This CDR3 is built from 12 residues. CDR3 in DNA: TGTGCCAGCTCACCAGGAACAACTGAAGCTTTCTTT. This translates into CASSPGTTEAFF. The whole variable domain, filled in from reference TRBV18 and TRBJ1-1, reads NAGVMQNPRHLVRRRGQEARLRCSPMKGHSHVYWYRQLPEEGLKFMVYLQKENIIDESGMPKERFSAEFPKEGPSILRIQQVVRGDSAAYFCASSPGTTEAFFGQGTRLTVV.

CDR3 amino acids: CAFQGGPMNTEAFF. CDR3 nucleotide sequence: TGTGCCTTTCAAGGGGGGCCCATGAACACTGAAGCTTTCTTT. V usage is TRBV11-2 and J usage is TRBJ1-1; tentative D call: TRBD1 (6 bases). CDR3 length equals 14 residues. Per the germline V gene, CDR1 is SGHAT and CDR2 is FQNNGV. Trimming shortened V by 11 bases and J by 0 bases, and 16 bases separated the two germline ends.

The chain combines TRBV7-9 with TRBJ2-3; 10 positions match TRBD2. The CDR3 has 19 residues. V trimming: 0 bases; J trimming: 1 base; junction bases outside the gene matches: 10. The germline V gene encodes CDR1 SEHNR and CDR2 FQNEAQ (reference sequence). The CDR3 DNA reads as TGTGCCAGCAGCTTAGCGCCTGCTAGCGGGGGTAGAGGCACAGATACGCAGTATTTT. This translates into CASSLAPASGGRGTDTQYF.

V gene TRBV4-1 combines with J gene TRBJ2-7; TRBD1 agrees at 9 bases. The J segment lost 5 bases and the V segment lost 5 bases, leaving 19 bases of the junction unmatched. The germline CDR1 and CDR2 sequences are MGHRA and YSYEKL. The CDR3 loop spans 18 amino acids. The CDR3 spells CASSKGQGPVSSLNEQYF. The CDR3 region has the DNA TGCGCCAGCAGCAAGGGACAGGGCCCCGTATCCTCCCTGAACGAGCAGTACTTC.

CDR3: CASSQDYNEQFF. The DNA of the CDR3 is TGCGCCAGCAGCCAAGACTACAATGAGCAGTTCTTC. The chain employs TRBV4-1 and TRBJ2-1; D remains ambiguous. Trimming took 0 bases from V and 3 from J, leaving 0 bases between them. The CDR3 is 12 amino acids. CDR1 MGHRA and CDR2 YSYEKL come from the germline V gene.

This chain uses TRBV7-2 with TRBJ1-5; no definite D call. The V gene lost 1 base and the J gene lost 5 bases, with 12 bases spanning the gap. Germline V gene lookup returns CDR1 SGHTA and CDR2 FQGNSA. The CDR3 spans 15 residues. DNA for the CDR3: TGTGCCAGCAGCTTAGTCTTGGCAGAGGATCAGCCCCAGCATTTT. This sequence encodes CASSLVLAEDQPQHF.

V is TRBV6-4 and J is TRBJ2-3, with D possibly being TRBD1 (6 bases). The CDR3 sequence is 14 residues long. Germline values: CDR1 MRHNA, CDR2 SNTAGT. The V and J ends lost 4 bases and 4 bases respectively, with 12 bases between them. The chain's CDR3 is CASSATGFADTQYF. DNA of the CDR3: TGTGCCAGCAGTGCAACAGGGTTCGCAGATACGCAGTATTTT.

This clone was detected once. The genes are TRBV4-3 and TRBJ2-1; D uncertain. CDR3 length: 13 amino acids. Germline V gene data show CDR1 as LGHNA and CDR2 as YSLEER. Trimming pared 0 bases from V and 10 bases from J, leaving 10 bases between. The CDR3 sequence: CASSQDRTLEQFF. The CDR3 nucleotides read TGCGCCAGCAGCCAAGATAGGACCTTGGAGCAGTTCTTC.

The rearrangement links TRBV4-1 to TRBJ2-7; 8 nucleotides agree with TRBD2. CDR1 is MGHRA, CDR2 YSYEKL, per germline. The ends lost 4 bases at V and 4 bases at J; junction bases unmatched: 12. The CDR3 consists of 16 residues. CDR3 DNA: TGCGCCAGCAGCCTCACGATTCCGGGGGGGCGGTACGAGCAGTACTTC. Its translation: CASSLTIPGGRYEQYF.

The rearrangement links TRBV4-3 to TRBJ1-4; D is perhaps TRBD1 (6 bases). The V end lost 4 bases, the J end lost 2 bases, and 11 bases lay between the germline ends. Germline CDR1 is LGHNA and CDR2 is YSLEER. The CDR3 is 15 residues long. As DNA, the CDR3 is TGCGCCAGCAGCCCCAGGGGAGGGACTAATGAAAAACTGTTTTTT. Its protein is CASSPRGGTNEKLFF.

This rearrangement joins TRBV18 to TRBJ1-3, with D possibly TRBD1 on 6 matching bases. Germline loops: CDR1 KGHSH, CDR2 LQKENI. CDR3 length equals 17 residues. V lost 4 bases to trimming and J lost 2 bases, with 18 bases between them. As DNA, the CDR3 is TGTGCCAGCTCACTCCGACAGGACCTTGTAGCTGGAAACACCATATATTTT. Translated: CASSLRQDLVAGNTIYF.

The rearrangement links TRBV27 to TRBJ2-3, with 10 bases identical to TRBD2. Trimming removed 7 bases from V and 2 bases from J; junction bases left unmatched: 15. Germline-derived CDR1 and CDR2 are MNHEY and SMNVEV (reference sequence). CDR3 size: 18 residues. CDR3 nucleotides: TGTGCCAGCATTTCCTGTATTCCAGCGGGGGGGATCACAGATACGCAGTATTTT. Residues: CASISCIPAGGITDTQYF.

The CDR3 nucleotides are TGTGCCAGCAGATACAGGGGAAATGAGCAGTTCTTC. Its translation is CASRYRGNEQFF. The rearrangement joins TRBV7-2 to TRBJ2-1; 7 bases are shared with TRBD1. There are 12 residues in the CDR3. The J segment lost 7 bases and the V segment lost 6 bases, leaving 3 bases of the junction unmatched. Germline CDR1 and CDR2: SGHTA and FQGNSA.

This clone was observed once. The genes are TRBV7-2 and TRBJ2-3, with TRBD2 matching over 9 bases. V dropped 4 bases and J dropped 0; count of bases not matched to a gene: 11. This CDR3 region has 18 residues. Germline CDR1 and CDR2: SGHTA and FQGNSA. The CDR3 here is CASSSRSGGLSSTDTQYF. CDR3 nucleotide sequence: TGTGCCAGCAGCTCGCGTAGCGGGGGATTATCTAGCACAGATACGCAGTATTTT.

The chain links TRBV18 to TRBJ1-2, with no clear D. This CDR3 comprises 13 residues. Looked up from germline, CDR1 is KGHSH and CDR2 is LQKENI. V was trimmed by 2 bases and J by 6 bases, leaving 10 bases between them. For the CDR3, the DNA is TGTGCCAGCTCACCAGGGTGGACGGATGGCTACACCTTC. This encodes CASSPGWTDGYTF.

The chain combines TRBV6-6 with TRBJ2-2, with TRBD2 identical over 10 bases. This CDR3 is built from 17 residues. Trimming removed 5 bases from V and 5 bases from J; junction bases left unmatched: 11. The germline gives CDR1 MNHNY, CDR2 SVGAGI (reference sequence). The CDR3 sequence is CASSPMERGGRTGELFF. DNA for the CDR3: TGTGCCAGCAGTCCCATGGAGCGGGGGGGACGGACCGGGGAGCTGTTTTTT.